A selection of T cell receptor beta chains follows, all from one sample in a study of cytomegalovirus exposure and HLA in healthy donors. Assay used: immunoSEQ multiplex PCR; TCRdb lists only in-frame clones, some missing. The sample contains about 140,000 clones, approximately 85% of which appear only once. Input material: PBMCs. These receptors were collected from a middle-aged woman in good health and CMV-seronegative. CDR3s include the opening cysteine and the closing phenylalanine or tryptophan.

v_gene | CDR3aa
TRBV21-1 | CASTLALLQYF
TRBV6-9 | CASKFGEVREKLFF
TRBV4-3 | CASSQLQAQNTEAFF
TRBV21-1 | CASSKRVQGKWVRQETQYF
TRBV30 | CAWSPRAGEKLFF
TRBV7-9 | CASSLVLDRVKNYGYTF
TRBV5-1 | CASSLDPARSSYNEQFF
TRBV27 | CASSKQGAVNYGYTF
TRBV21-1 | CASSKGGSGEETQYF
TRBV21-1 | CASSKSPPDGMVALVF
TRBV7-9 | CASSSPGQGWYEQFF
TRBV4-3 | CASSHSWVRELYNEQFF
TRBV29-1 | CSSAPGQGARADTQYF
TRBV7-9 | CASSALGEPYNQPQHF
TRBV7-9 | CASTGGTGFYNEQFF
TRBV28 | CASSPGTGGRTPLHF
TRBV11-2 | CASSFSNWGSPLTYNEQFF
TRBV5-4 | CASRIYFPGEGELFF
TRBV5-5 | CASSRLEDTQYF
TRBV25-1 | CASSEPTGNEKLFF
TRBV5-4 | CATPLGASGANVLTF
TRBV30 | CAWRPGLAVYEQYF
TRBV5-4 | CASSAGLDWQRETQYF